These T cell receptor beta chains were read from a single sample in a study of T cell clonotyping in hematopoietic cell transplantation. Repertoires were generated with immunoSEQ multiplex PCR, while TCRdb's copy carries only in-frame clones and drops some. The table shows tens of thousands of clones, with 85% occurring only once. Sequenced material: peripheral blood mononuclear cells, taken before stem cell transplant. The receptor set was obtained from a man in his 60s with acute myeloid leukemia. Some clones in this sample may be carry-over from other donors' samples. Both conserved end residues are part of each CDR3. A D gene is named only where the DNA matches it firmly. Part of the rows lack a size; the others show once, few, many or a class for expanded clones.

clone_size | j_call | v_call | d_call | cdr3_aa | cdr3_nt
few | TRBJ2-7 | TRBV28 | . | CASSLSHGQYF | TGTGCCAGCAGTCTCTCCCATGGGCAGTACTTC
. | TRBJ1-3 | TRBV18 | TRBD1 | CASSPDRGLSGNTIYF | TGTGCCAGCTCACCTGACAGGGGCCTCTCTGGAAACACCATATATTTT
. | TRBJ2-3 | TRBV10-3 | . | CAISELVGTQYF | TGTGCCATCAGTGAGCTAGTAGGTACGCAGTATTTT
. | TRBJ2-1 | TRBV7-2 | . | CASSPDRGRRNEQFF | TGTGCCAGCAGCCCCGATCGGGGGCGGCGGAATGAGCAGTTCTTC
. | TRBJ2-7 | TRBV6-5 | . | CASTNPHGSYEQYF | TGTGCCAGCACAAACCCCCACGGCTCCTACGAGCAGTACTTC
. | TRBJ2-3 | TRBV11-2 | TRBD2 | CASSLGIGGGVSTDTQYF | TGTGCCAGCAGCTTAGGTATAGGCGGGGGGGTCAGCACAGATACGCAGTATTTT
. | TRBJ2-1 | TRBV28 | . | CASRVTGTYNEQFF | TGTGCCAGCCGTGTAACAGGGACCTACAATGAGCAGTTCTTC
. | TRBJ2-5 | TRBV21-1 | . | CASSKLGTGPWGNQETQYF | TGTGCCAGCAGCAAATTAGGGACAGGGCCCTGGGGCAACCAAGAGACCCAGTACTTC
. | TRBJ2-5 | TRBV25-1 | . | CASSESAFGPMGTQYF | TGTGCCAGCAGTGAATCGGCTTTTGGGCCCATGGGGACCCAGTACTTC
. | TRBJ2-2 | TRBV5-1 | . | CASTIPGVNTGELFF | TGCGCCAGCACGATTCCGGGTGTGAACACCGGGGAGCTGTTTTTT
once | TRBJ2-7 | TRBV27 | TRBD2 | CASSRLADNYEQYF | TGTGCCAGCAGTAGACTAGCGGACAACTACGAGCAGTACTTC
. | TRBJ1-6 | TRBV7-3 | . | CASSRTGGFSSPLHF | TGTGCCAGCAGCCGTACGGGGGGGTTTAGCTCACCCCTCCACTTT
. | TRBJ2-7 | TRBV6-4 | TRBD2 | CASSAIAGVSYEQYF | TGTGCCAGCAGCGCGATAGCGGGGGTCTCCTACGAGCAGTACTTC
. | TRBJ2-3 | TRBV28 | TRBD1 | CASRETGSLDTQYF | TGTGCCAGCAGGGAGACAGGGAGTTTGGATACGCAGTATTTT
. | TRBJ1-1 | TRBV2 | . | CASSALNVNTEAFF | TGTGCCAGCAGTGCTTTGAACGTGAACACTGAAGCTTTCTTT
. | TRBJ2-2 | TRBV5-1 | . | CASSTAQGGTGELFF | TGCGCCAGCAGCACAGCACAGGGAGGCACCGGGGAGCTGTTTTTT
few | TRBJ1-6 | TRBV7-2 | . | CASSSRGLQNSPLHF | TGTGCCAGCAGCTCGCGGGGCCTCCAAAATTCACCCCTCCACTTT
. | TRBJ1-5 | TRBV28 | . | CASSLYQNNQPQHF | TGTGCCAGCAGTTTATACCAGAACAATCAGCCCCAGCATTTT
. | TRBJ2-5 | TRBV10-1 | TRBD1 | CASSKPGQGETQYF | TGCGCCAGCTCGAAACCGGGACAGGGGGAGACCCAGTACTTC
. | TRBJ2-7 | TRBV30 | . | CAWSLTGNEQYF | TGTGCCTGGAGCCTCACAGGGAACGAGCAGTACTTC
. | TRBJ1-6 | TRBV5-3 | . | CARSLSFPGDNSPLHF | TGTGCCAGAAGCTTGTCGTTCCCTGGCGATAATTCACCCCTCCACTTT
. | TRBJ1-1 | TRBV11-2 | . | CASSLGFTTNTEAFF | TGTGCCAGCAGCTTAGGATTCACCACGAACACTGAAGCTTTCTTT
. | TRBJ1-3 | TRBV7-2 | TRBD1 | CASSPDRGLRTSGNTIYF | TGTGCCAGCAGCCCGGACAGGGGGCTAAGGACATCTGGAAACACCATATATTTT
. | TRBJ2-7 | TRBV7-2 | TRBD1 | CASSSNPFDRGKGWEQYF | TGTGCCAGCAGCTCTAACCCCTTCGACAGGGGAAAGGGGTGGGAGCAGTACTTC
. | TRBJ1-1 | TRBV6-5 | . | CASSPRDVLNTEAFF | TGTGCCAGCAGTCCACGGGACGTACTGAACACTGAAGCTTTCTTT
. | TRBJ1-2 | TRBV4-1 | TRBD1 | CASSQQGDSYGYTF | TGCGCCAGCAGCCAGCAAGGGGACAGCTATGGCTACACCTTC
. | TRBJ1-2 | TRBV19 | . | CASNKQNYGYTF | TGTGCCAGTAACAAACAGAACTATGGCTACACCTTC
. | TRBJ1-2 | TRBV28 | . | CASSSETGGNYGYTF | TGTGCCAGCAGTTCCGAGACGGGAGGGAACTATGGCTACACCTTC
. | TRBJ1-1 | TRBV28 | . | CASRWRRGPFEAFF | TGTGCCAGCAGGTGGCGGAGGGGACCCTTCGAAGCTTTCTTT
. | TRBJ2-3 | TRBV27 | TRBD2 | CASRRAGAKDTQYF | TGTGCCAGCAGACGAGCGGGGGCGAAAGATACGCAGTATTTT
. | TRBJ1-2 | TRBV7-2 | TRBD1 | CASSLVYVARGQGSGYTF | TGTGCCAGCAGCTTAGTGTATGTGGCCCGAGGACAGGGCTCCGGCTACACCTTC
. | TRBJ1-3 | TRBV2 | . | CASSEARGGNTIYF | TGTGCCAGCAGTGAAGCGCGAGGTGGAAACACCATATATTTT
. | TRBJ1-1 | TRBV29-1 | TRBD1 | CSVPQIDRGGEAFF | TGCAGCGTTCCTCAAATCGACAGGGGAGGTGAAGCTTTCTTT
once | TRBJ2-5 | TRBV29-1 | . | CSADSAPGTQYF | TGCAGCGCTGACAGCGCTCCGGGGACCCAGTACTTC
. | TRBJ2-3 | TRBV7-9 | TRBD2 | CASTVWGGGTDTQYF | TGTGCCAGCACCGTATGGGGGGGTGGCACAGATACGCAGTATTTT
. | TRBJ2-3 | TRBV6-5 | . | CASRFKGGSTDTQYF | TGTGCCAGCAGGTTTAAGGGGGGGTCCACAGATACGCAGTATTTT
. | TRBJ1-1 | TRBV6-6 | . | CASTYEAGTEAFF | TGTGCCAGCACATACGAGGCGGGGACTGAAGCTTTCTTT
few | TRBJ1-2 | TRBV27 | . | CASGHAGGYTF | TGTGCCAGCGGTCACGCCGGGGGCTACACCTTC
. | TRBJ1-2 | TRBV2 | . | CASRPRDTLGEGYTF | TGTGCCAGCAGACCTCGTGACACGCTGGGGGAAGGCTACACCTTC
. | TRBJ1-2 | TRBV19 | . | CASGSTANYGYTF | TGTGCCAGTGGATCGACAGCTAACTATGGCTACACCTTC
. | TRBJ1-2 | TRBV9 | TRBD1 | CASSSASPTGGGYTF | TGTGCCAGCAGCTCCGCGAGCCCCACAGGGGGTGGCTACACCTTC
. | TRBJ1-4 | TRBV7-9 | TRBD1 | CASSLVQGGNEKLFF | TGTGCCAGCAGCTTAGTACAGGGGGGCAATGAAAAACTGTTTTTT
. | TRBJ2-7 | TRBV6-7 | TRBD1 | CASSYTGQGKGTYEQYF | TGTGCCAGCAGTTACACCGGACAGGGGAAGGGGACCTACGAGCAGTACTTC
few | TRBJ1-1 | TRBV7-7 | . | CASSKGRGSDGSMNTEAFF | TGTGCTAGCAGCAAGGGGAGGGGCTCCGATGGATCGATGAACACTGAAGCTTTCTTT
. | TRBJ2-1 | TRBV6-4 | TRBD2 | CASSDSASGGELNEQFF | TGTGCCAGCAGTGACTCCGCTAGCGGGGGGGAACTAAATGAGCAGTTCTTC
once | TRBJ1-1 | TRBV19 | . | CASSIVSGTNTEAFF | TGTGCCAGTAGTATCGTATCAGGGACGAACACTGAAGCTTTCTTT
. | TRBJ2-7 | TRBV7-7 | TRBD2 | CASSPGGASSSYEQYF | TGTGCTAGCAGCCCGGGGGGGGCCAGCTCCTCCTACGAGCAGTACTTC
. | TRBJ2-1 | TRBV25-1 | TRBD2 | CASSVTSGGHRGNNEQFF | TGTGCCAGCAGTGTAACTAGCGGGGGCCACCGAGGAAACAATGAGCAGTTCTTC
. | TRBJ2-5 | TRBV7-8 | . | CASSPRTRQETQYF | TGTGCCAGCAGCCCCCGGACCAGACAAGAGACCCAGTACTTC
. | TRBJ2-7 | TRBV5-1 | TRBD1 | CASSLGGQGIYEQYF | TGCGCCAGCAGCTTGGGTGGACAGGGGATCTACGAGCAGTACTTC
. | TRBJ1-2 | TRBV9 | TRBD1 | CASSPSLGQGAPGYGYTF | TGTGCCAGCAGCCCCAGTTTGGGACAGGGGGCTCCTGGCTATGGCTACACCTTC
once | TRBJ1-2 | TRBV6-6 | . | CASSSGNYGYTF | TGTGCCAGCAGTTCAGGGAACTATGGCTACACCTTC
. | TRBJ2-2 | TRBV28 | TRBD2 | CASRTAGGFTGELFF | TGTGCCAGCAGGACAGCGGGGGGTTTCACCGGGGAGCTGTTTTTT